The 15 T cell receptor beta chains presented below share a single source sample, sequenced in a study of CD8 T cells in Susac syndrome. Reverse transcription of 0.5 to 1 ug RNA used random hexamers. TCRdb independently ran MiXCR on the immunoSEQ multiplex PCR reads; one entry per CDR3 protein. The table lists 110,000 to 150,000 distinct CDR3 sequences, 85% to 95% of them singletons. Sample: CD8+ T cells from PBMCs. These receptors all stem from a human donor in good health.

The chain links TRBV29-1 to TRBJ2-5; 7 nucleotides align to TRBD2. V trimming: 0 bases; J trimming: 4 bases; junction bases outside the gene matches: 5. Germline-derived CDR1 and CDR2 are SQVTM and ANQGSEA. The length of the CDR3 is 14 residues. The CDR3 DNA follows: TGCAGCGTTGAAGATCTGCCTAGCGGAGAGACCCAGTACTTC. This translates into CSVEDLPSGETQYF.

Only a few counts were recorded for this clonotype. The chain recombines TRBV7-8 with TRBJ2-1; D not certain. The V gene's germline CDR1 is SGHVS and CDR2 FQNEAQ. This CDR3 comprises 12 residues. The ends were cut back, 2 bases at V and 12 bases at J, with 11 bases in the middle. The CDR3 DNA sequence: TGTGCCAGCAGCTTAAGGGAAATCTCGCAGTTCTTC. Translation: CASSLREISQFF.

The chain is built from TRBV19 and TRBJ1-1, with TRBD1 as a possible D gene (6 bases). The germline V gene encodes CDR1 LNHDA and CDR2 SQIVND (reference sequence). The CDR3 loop spans 13 amino acids. Trimming removed 9 bases from V and 0 bases from J, with 11 bases in between. Here the CDR3 DNA reads TGTGCCAGCGGGACATTCATGAACACTGAAGCTTTCTTT. Protein: CASGTFMNTEAFF.

The chain links TRBV7-2 to TRBJ2-3; maybe TRBD2 (5 bases). The ends were cut back, 2 bases at V and 4 bases at J, with 10 bases in the middle. The CDR3 has 14 residues. Looked up from germline, CDR1 is SGHTA and CDR2 is FQGNSA. This CDR3 reads CASSLNSGSDTQYF. The CDR3 region has the DNA TGTGCCAGCAGCTTAAATTCGGGGTCAGATACGCAGTATTTT.

V gene TRBV6-2 or TRBV6-3 combines with J gene TRBJ2-7, with 7 nucleotides matching TRBD1. Germline CDR1 and CDR2: MNHEY and SVGEGT. The V and J ends lost 5 bases and 1 base, in that order; junction bases with no gene match: 5. CDR3 length: 14 amino acids. CDR3 nucleotides: TGTGCCAGCAGTCGAAGGGACAGATCCTACGAGCAGTACTTC. It translates to CASSRRDRSYEQYF.

This chain connects TRBV5-5 to TRBJ1-1; no reliable D call. CDR1 SGHKS and CDR2 YYEKEE come from the germline V gene (reference sequence). Trimming shortened V by 0 bases and J by 7 bases, and 7 bases separated the two germline ends. The CDR3 has 12 residues. The DNA of the CDR3 is TGTGCCAGCAGCTTGGAGCACGTTGAAGCTTTCTTT. Translating gives CASSLEHVEAFF.

V is TRBV18 and J is TRBJ1-3; D is ambiguous. The CDR3 spans 15 residues. Between the trimmed V and J ends, which lost 0 bases and 0 bases, there was a span of 6 bases. Germline values: CDR1 KGHSH, CDR2 LQKENI. This CDR3 is CASSPPDISGNTIYF. CDR3 bases: TGTGCCAGCTCACCACCGGATATCTCTGGAAACACCATATATTTT.

CDR3: CASSVGAYANYGYTF. The CDR3, as DNA: TGTGCCAGCAGCGTAGGGGCCTACGCTAACTATGGCTACACCTTC. V usage is TRBV9 and J usage is TRBJ1-2; no clear D. This CDR3 has 15 residues. The germline gives CDR1 SGDLS, CDR2 YYNGEE. V was shortened by 0 bases and J by 0 bases, with 9 bases between the two germline ends. Filled out from reference TRBV9 and TRBJ1-2, the complete variable domain reads DSGVTQTPKHLITATGQRVTLRCSPRSGDLSVYWYQQSLDQGLQFLIQYYNGEERAKGNILERFSAQQFPDLHSELNLSSLELGDSALYFCASSVGAYANYGYTFGSGTRLTVV.

V usage is TRBV20-1 and J usage is TRBJ2-1; TRBD2 agrees at 8 bases. Germline V CDR1 and CDR2: DFQATT, SNEGSKA (reference sequence). The CDR3 contains 12 residues. J was trimmed by 10 bases and V by 0 bases; bases with no gene match: 2. Written as DNA, the CDR3 is TGCAGTGCTAGAGAGACTAGCGTCGAGCAGTTCTTC. Translating gives CSARETSVEQFF.

V usage is TRBV14 and J usage is TRBJ2-1; D may correspond to TRBD1 or TRBD2 (5 bases each). Germline values: CDR1 SGHDN, CDR2 FVKESK. The CDR3 runs to 13 residues. Trimming pared 6 bases from V and 7 bases from J, leaving 13 bases between. The CDR3 here is CASRWGSKNEQFF. DNA of the CDR3: TGTGCCAGCAGGTGGGGGAGCAAGAATGAGCAGTTCTTC.

The V call is TRBV29-1, the J call TRBJ1-2; D may be TRBD1 (6 bases). Germline V gene sequence: CDR1 SQVTM, CDR2 ANQGSEA. The CDR3 totals 12 residues. The V and J ends lost 7 bases and 6 bases respectively, with 15 bases between them. The CDR3 sequence: CSARAGADGYTF. CDR3 in DNA: TGCAGCGCCAGGGCAGGGGCGGATGGCTACACCTTC. Variable domain in full (rest from reference TRBV29-1 and TRBJ1-2): SAVISQKPSRDICQRGTSLTIQCQVDSQVTMMFWYRQQPGQSLTLIATANQGSEATYESGFVIDKFPISRPNLTFSTLTVSNMSPEDSSIYLCSARAGADGYTFGSGTRLTVV.

The genes are TRBV20-1 and TRBJ2-7, with D possibly matching TRBD2 (6 bases). CDR3 size: 14 residues. CDR1 DFQATT and CDR2 SNEGSKA come from the germline V gene (reference sequence). V shed 0 bases and J shed 2 bases, with 11 bases lying between them. For the CDR3, the DNA is TGCAGTGCTAGAGAGGACTACCTTACCTACGAGCAGTACTTC. Encoded protein: CSAREDYLTYEQYF.

The gene calls are TRBV4-1 and TRBJ2-3; 10 nucleotides line up with TRBD1. J was trimmed by 2 bases and V by 5 bases; bases with no gene match: 7. Germline V gene data show CDR1 as MGHRA and CDR2 as YSYEKL. The CDR3 runs 16 residues. As DNA, the CDR3 is TGCGCCAGCAGCGAGAGACAGGGGGCGTCCACAGATACGCAGTATTTT. Translating it yields CASSERQGASTDTQYF.

The rearrangement joins TRBV15 to TRBJ2-2, with 10 bases matching TRBD1. CDR1 is LNHNV, CDR2 YYDKDF, per germline (reference sequence). The trim removed 6 bases at V and 4 bases at J, leaving 5 bases unmatched. The CDR3 has 15 amino acids. Here the CDR3 DNA reads TGTGCCACCAGTTTAGGGACAGGGGTCACCGGGGAGCTGTTTTTT. This translates into CATSLGTGVTGELFF.

Points on this clonotype: Relative to the germline gene, one junction end is altered; a read error may explain this. The CDR3 is CASSTRGNSHEQYF. In nucleotides, the CDR3 is TGTGCCAGCAGTACCAGGGGGAACTCCCACGAGCAGTACTTC. V usage is TRBV27 and J usage is TRBJ2-7, with TRBD1 matching 7 bases. The CDR3 consists of 14 residues. Germline-derived CDR1 and CDR2 are MNHEY and SMNVEV (reference sequence).